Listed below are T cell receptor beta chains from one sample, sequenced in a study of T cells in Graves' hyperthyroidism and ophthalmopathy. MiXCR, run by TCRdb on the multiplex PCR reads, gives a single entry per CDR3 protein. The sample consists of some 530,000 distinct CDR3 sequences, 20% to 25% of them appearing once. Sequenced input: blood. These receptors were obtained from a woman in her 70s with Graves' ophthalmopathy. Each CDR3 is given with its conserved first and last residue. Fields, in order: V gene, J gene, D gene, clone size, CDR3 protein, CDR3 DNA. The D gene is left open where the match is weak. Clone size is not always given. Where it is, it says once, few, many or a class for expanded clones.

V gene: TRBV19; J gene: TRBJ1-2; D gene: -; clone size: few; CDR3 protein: CASSTPTPDGYTF; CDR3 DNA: TGTGCCAGTAGTACCCCAACGCCAGACGGCTACACCTTC
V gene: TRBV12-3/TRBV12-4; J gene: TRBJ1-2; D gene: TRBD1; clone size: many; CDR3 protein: CASRPTGVWGYTF; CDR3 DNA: TGTGCCAGCAGACCGACAGGGGTCTGGGGCTACACCTTC
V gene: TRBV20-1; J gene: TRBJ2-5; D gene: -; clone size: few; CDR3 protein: CSAPPGGLSTQQETQYF; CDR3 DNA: TGCAGTGCTCCCCCCGGCGGACTCTCAACCCAACAAGAGACCCAGTACTTC
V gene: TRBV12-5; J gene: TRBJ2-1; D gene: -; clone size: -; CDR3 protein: CASGLVGLKLYNEQFF; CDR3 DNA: TGTGCTAGTGGTTTGGTAGGTTTGAAGCTTTACAATGAGCAGTTCTTC
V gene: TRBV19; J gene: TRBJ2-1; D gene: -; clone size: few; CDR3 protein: CASSIDGHNEQFF; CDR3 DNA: TGTGCCAGTAGTATAGATGGGCACAATGAGCAGTTCTTC
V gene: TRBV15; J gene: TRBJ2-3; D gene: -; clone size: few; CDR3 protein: CATSRGRTPSTQYF; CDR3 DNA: TGTGCCACCAGCAGAGGTCGGACCCCGAGTACGCAGTATTTT
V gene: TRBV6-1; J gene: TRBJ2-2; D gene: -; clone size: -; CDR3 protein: CASRPSVTVNTGELFF; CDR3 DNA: TGTGCCAGCAGGCCCTCTGTGACAGTCAACACCGGGGAGCTGTTTTTT
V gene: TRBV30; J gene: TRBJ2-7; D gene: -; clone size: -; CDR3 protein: CALRRRPQIHEQYF; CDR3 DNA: TGTGCCCTCAGAAGGAGGCCACAGATCCACGAGCAGTACTTC
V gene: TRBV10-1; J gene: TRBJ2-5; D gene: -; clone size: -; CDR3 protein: CASSPIRTGYQETQYF; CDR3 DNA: TGCGCCAGCAGTCCGATTAGGACCGGATACCAAGAGACCCAGTACTTC
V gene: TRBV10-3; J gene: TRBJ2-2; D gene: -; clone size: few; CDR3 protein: CAISYPPSGNTGELFF; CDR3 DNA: TGTGCCATCAGTTACCCCCCCAGCGGGAACACCGGGGAGCTGTTTTTT
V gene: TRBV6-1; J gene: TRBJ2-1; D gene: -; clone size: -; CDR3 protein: CASRRRTTLTTYEQFF; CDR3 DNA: TGTGCCAGCAGGCGCCGGACTACCCTAACGACCTACGAGCAGTTCTTC
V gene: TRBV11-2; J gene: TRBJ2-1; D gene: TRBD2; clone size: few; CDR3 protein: CASTGGRATYNEQFF; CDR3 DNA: TGTGCCAGCACGGGCGGGAGGGCCACCTACAATGAGCAGTTCTTC
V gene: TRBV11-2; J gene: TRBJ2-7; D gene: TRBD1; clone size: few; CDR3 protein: CASSYRDRIYEQYF; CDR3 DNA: TGTGCCAGCAGCTACCGGGACAGGATCTACGAGCAGTACTTC
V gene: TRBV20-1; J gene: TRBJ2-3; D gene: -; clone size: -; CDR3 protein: CSASSGRARTDTQYF; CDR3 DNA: TGCAGTGCTAGTTCGGGTAGGGCGCGCACAGATACGCAGTATTTT
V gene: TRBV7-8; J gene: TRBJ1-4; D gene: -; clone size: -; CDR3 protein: CASSTGTEETNEKLFF; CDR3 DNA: TGTGCCAGCAGTACCGGGACGGAAGAAACTAATGAAAAACTGTTTTTT
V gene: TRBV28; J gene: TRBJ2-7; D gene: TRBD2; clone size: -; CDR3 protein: CASSFPSGRTNEQYF; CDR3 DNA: TGTGCCAGCAGTTTCCCTAGCGGGAGAACTAACGAGCAGTACTTC
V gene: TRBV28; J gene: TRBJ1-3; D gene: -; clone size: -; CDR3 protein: CASIGDSPSGNAIYF; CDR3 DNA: TGTGCCAGCATCGGGGATTCACCCTCTGGAAACGCCATATATTTT
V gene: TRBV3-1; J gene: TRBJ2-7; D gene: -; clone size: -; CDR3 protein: CASSQQAGYEQYF; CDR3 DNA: TGTGCCAGCAGCCAACAAGCGGGCTACGAGCAGTACTTC
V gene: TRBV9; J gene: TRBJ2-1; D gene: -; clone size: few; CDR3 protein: CASSTLGGRNEQFF; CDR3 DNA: TGTGCCAGCAGCACCTTGGGGGGGCGTAATGAGCAGTTCTTC
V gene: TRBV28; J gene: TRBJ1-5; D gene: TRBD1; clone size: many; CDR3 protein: CASSLPSGTGGPIQPQHF; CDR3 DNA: TGTGCCAGCAGTTTACCCTCCGGGACAGGGGGGCCCATACAGCCCCAGCATTTT
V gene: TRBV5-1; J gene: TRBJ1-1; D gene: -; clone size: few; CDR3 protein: CASSSDGDFTEAFF; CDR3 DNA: TGCGCCAGCAGCTCGGACGGGGATTTCACTGAAGCTTTCTTT
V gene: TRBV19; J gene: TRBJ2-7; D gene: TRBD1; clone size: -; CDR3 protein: CASRPGQGDYEQYF; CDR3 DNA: TGTGCCAGTAGACCGGGACAGGGGGACTACGAGCAGTACTTC
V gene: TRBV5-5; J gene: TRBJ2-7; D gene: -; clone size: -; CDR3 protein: CASSPSQSVFFNEQYF; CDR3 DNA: TGTGCCAGCAGCCCCTCCCAGAGTGTGTTTTTCAACGAGCAGTACTTC
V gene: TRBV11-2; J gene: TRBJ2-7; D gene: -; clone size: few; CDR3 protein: CASSLGGIQYEQYF; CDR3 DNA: TGTGCCAGCAGCTTAGGGGGCATCCAGTACGAGCAGTACTTC
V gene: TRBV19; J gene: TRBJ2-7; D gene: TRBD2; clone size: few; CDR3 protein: CASSISGVIRKGSYEQYF; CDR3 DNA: TGTGCCAGTAGTATTAGCGGGGTAATACGAAAAGGGTCCTACGAGCAGTACTTC
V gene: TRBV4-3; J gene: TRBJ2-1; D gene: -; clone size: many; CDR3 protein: CASSQEAEAEQFF; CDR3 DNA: TGCGCCAGCAGCCAAGAGGCGGAGGCGGAGCAGTTCTTC
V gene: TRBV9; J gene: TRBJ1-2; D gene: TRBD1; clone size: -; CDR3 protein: CASSASPGGWRGYTF; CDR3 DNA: TGTGCCAGCAGCGCGTCCCCAGGGGGATGGCGTGGCTACACCTTC
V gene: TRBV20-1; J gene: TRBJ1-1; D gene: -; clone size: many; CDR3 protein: CSAPGAGVNTEAFF; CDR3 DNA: TGCAGTGCCCCCGGAGCAGGGGTGAACACTGAAGCTTTCTTT
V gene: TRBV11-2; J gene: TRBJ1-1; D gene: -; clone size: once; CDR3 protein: CASSLGYRESEASF; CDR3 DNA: TGTGCCAGCAGCTTAGGGTACAGGGAGTCTGAAGCTTCCTTT
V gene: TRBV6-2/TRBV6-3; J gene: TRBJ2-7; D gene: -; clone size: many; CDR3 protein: CASFTRTRYEQYF; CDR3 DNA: TGTGCCAGCTTCACCCGGACGCGGTACGAGCAGTACTTC
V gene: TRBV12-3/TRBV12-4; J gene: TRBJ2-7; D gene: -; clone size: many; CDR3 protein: CASSSGTLYEQYF; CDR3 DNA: TGTGCCAGCAGTTCCGGGACCCTTTACGAGCAGTACTTC
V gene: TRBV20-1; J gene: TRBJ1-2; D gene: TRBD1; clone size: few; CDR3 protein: CSAREDRGLGYTF; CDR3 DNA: TGCAGTGCTAGAGAGGACAGGGGGCTCGGCTACACCTTC
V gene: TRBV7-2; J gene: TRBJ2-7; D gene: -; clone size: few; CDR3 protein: CASSPTGRDYEQYF; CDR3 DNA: TGTGCCAGCAGCCCTACGGGTCGAGACTACGAGCAGTACTTC
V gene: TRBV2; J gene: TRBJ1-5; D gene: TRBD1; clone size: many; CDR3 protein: CASSLTGSLGNQPQHF; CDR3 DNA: TGTGCCAGCTCCTTGACAGGGAGCCTAGGGAATCAGCCCCAGCATTTT
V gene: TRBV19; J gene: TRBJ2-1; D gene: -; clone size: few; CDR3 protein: CASSIWDSSGDEQFF; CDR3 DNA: TGTGCCAGTAGTATTTGGGATTCCTCGGGGGATGAGCAGTTCTTC
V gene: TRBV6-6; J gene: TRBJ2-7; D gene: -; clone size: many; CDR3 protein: CASSYPIGRHTAVEQYF; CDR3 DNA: TGTGCCAGCAGTTACCCGATCGGGCGACACACGGCAGTCGAGCAGTACTTC